These 26 T cell receptor beta chains were sequenced from one sample in a study of human T cells and chemical hapten exposure. TCRdb independently ran MiXCR on the RACE reads; one entry per CDR3 protein. The data hold about 68,000 distinct CDR3 sequences, with roughly 11% observed a single time. Time point of the sample: pre-sensitization, week 0. Specified treatment: therapeutic diphenylcyclopropenone sensitization with weekly scalp DPC. The specimen comprised whole blood, sampled in connection with sensitization to the hapten diphenylcyclopropenone (DPC). These receptors all stem from a woman aged 45-65 years with alopecia areata. Some clones in this sample may be carry-over from other donors' samples.

This clonotype was counted only a few times. The chain has TRBV5-5 and TRBJ2-7; D is unclear. Per germline, CDR1 SGHKS and CDR2 YYEKEE (reference sequence). V lost 0 bases, J lost 1 base, and 5 bases lay in between. This CDR3 has 13 amino acids. The CDR3 bases are TGTGCCAGCAGCTTGGACCGATCCTACGAGCAGTACTTC. Encoded protein: CASSLDRSYEQYF.

This clonotype has a count of ten or more. In nucleotides, the CDR3 is TGTGCCAGCAGTTACGGTCCGGTCTACGAGCAGTACTTC. It codes for CASSYGPVYEQYF. The chain uses TRBV6-5 and TRBJ2-7; no clear D gene. The length of the CDR3 is 13 residues. The V gene lost 2 bases and the J gene lost 3 bases, with 8 bases spanning the gap. Germline values: CDR1 MNHEY, CDR2 SVGAGI.

This clonotype was picked up a small number of times. The chain employs TRBV11-1 and TRBJ2-7; D is undetermined. The germline V gene has CDR1 SGHAT and CDR2 FQDESV (reference sequence). There are 14 residues in the CDR3. Trimming removed 2 bases at V and 0 bases at J, with 8 bases between. The CDR3 protein is CASSLHVLSYEQYF. As DNA, the CDR3 is TGTGCCAGCAGCTTACACGTGCTCTCCTACGAGCAGTACTTC.

This chain uses TRBV4-3 with TRBJ1-1; 7 bases agree with TRBD1. The junction had 5 bases not matched to a gene; V was cut back by 2 bases and J by 5 bases. Germline V gene lookup returns CDR1 LGHNA and CDR2 YSLEER. The CDR3 has 14 amino acids. The CDR3 is CASSQQDRMTEAFF. The CDR3, as DNA: TGCGCCAGCAGCCAACAGGACAGGATGACTGAAGCTTTCTTT.

This CDR3 is CASSATGGGNTEAFF. The CDR3 bases are TGTGCCAGTAGTGCCACAGGGGGCGGGAACACTGAAGCTTTCTTT. The rearrangement uses TRBV19 and TRBJ1-1; TRBD1 matches 9 bases. The CDR3 length is 15 residues. Germline trimming cut 5 bases from V and 1 base from J; bases unmatched to any gene: 5. The V gene's germline CDR1 is LNHDA and CDR2 SQIVND (reference sequence).

This clonotype has a count of ten or more. The chain links TRBV6-5 to TRBJ2-3, with TRBD2 identical over 15 bases. Trimming at V came to 2 bases and at J to 2 bases, leaving 8 bases not matched to a gene. This CDR3 is built from 19 residues. Germline V gives CDR1 MNHEY, CDR2 SVGAGI. CDR3 residues: CASSYTGLAGGGYTDTQYF. CDR3 coding DNA: TGTGCCAGCAGTTACACCGGACTAGCGGGAGGGGGGTACACAGATACGCAGTATTTT.

In its sample, this clonotype was seen many times. This chain joins TRBV7-2 and TRBJ1-5, with 9 bases lining up with TRBD1. With 5 bases clipped from V and 1 base from J, the junction kept 6 bases outside the gene matches. The CDR3 consists of 16 residues. Germline assignment: CDR1 SGHTA and CDR2 FQGNSA. The DNA for the CDR3 is TGTGCCAGCAGCCAGAACAGGGGGCAAAGCAATCAGCCCCAGCATTTT. Protein: CASSQNRGQSNQPQHF.

This clonotype was seen more than once but under ten times. The chain joins TRBV7-9 to TRBJ1-5; D not resolved. Germline lookup yields CDR1 SEHNR and CDR2 FQNEAQ (reference sequence). The CDR3 sequence is 12 residues long. Trimming removed 4 bases at V and 4 bases at J, with 5 bases between. The CDR3 DNA is TGTGCCAGCAGCTACAAGAATCAGCCCCAGCATTTT. It yields the protein CASSYKNQPQHF. The full variable domain, rest sourced from reference TRBV7-9 and TRBJ1-5, is DTGVSQNPRHKITKRGQNVTFRCDPISEHNRLYWYRQTLGQGPEFLTYFQNEAQLEKSRLLSDRFSAERPKGSFSTLEIQRTEQGDSAMYLCASSYKNQPQHFGDGTRLSIL.

This clonotype turned up a few times. This rearrangement joins TRBV29-1 to TRBJ2-1, with 14 bases identical to TRBD2. The CDR3 sequence is 14 residues long. Germline CDR1 SQVTM, CDR2 ANQGSEA. After removal of 7 bases from V and 5 bases from J, the junction contained 4 bases not matched to a gene. Written as DNA, the CDR3 is TGCAGCGGCAGACTAGCGGGGGGGCACAATGAGCAGTTCTTC. This gives the protein CSGRLAGGHNEQFF.

This clonotype appeared many times. A junction end diverges from the germline sequence, so it may reflect a read error. The V and J genes are TRBV5-1 and TRBJ1-1; D remains ambiguous. This CDR3 is built from 13 residues. The germline V gene has CDR1 SGHRS and CDR2 YFSETQ. The DNA of the CDR3 is TGTGCCAGCAGCTTAGTCAGCGGAACTGAAGCTTTCTTT. This gives the protein CASSLVSGTEAFF. The whole variable domain, remainder taken from reference TRBV5-1 and TRBJ1-1, is KAGVTQTPRYLIKTRGQQVTLSCSPISGHRSVSWYQQTPGQGLQFLFEYFSETQRNKGNFPGRFSGRQFSNSRSEMNVSTLELGDSALYLCASSLVSGTEAFFGQGTRLTVV.

This clonotype was observed at least ten times. The chain couples TRBV3-1 to TRBJ2-3, with D unclear. V lost 0 bases and J lost 0, with 4 bases in between. CDR3 size: 14 residues. Germline V gives CDR1 LGHDT, CDR2 YNNKEL (reference sequence). The CDR3 loop reads CASSQDPSTDTQYF. CDR3 sequence (DNA): TGTGCCAGCAGCCAAGATCCTAGCACAGATACGCAGTATTTT.

This clonotype has just one count. This clone may be a read error of a much larger clone one base away. This chain links TRBV7-3 with TRBJ2-7; no reliable D call. With 2 bases removed from V and 3 bases from J, the gap between germline ends came to 8 bases. This CDR3 spans 13 amino acids. The germline CDR1 and CDR2 sequences are SGHTA and FQGTGA. The CDR3 is CASSLAVGYEQYF. Here the CDR3 DNA reads TGTGCCAGCAGCTTAGCAGTGGGCTACGAGCAGTACTTC.

In its sample, this clonotype was seen many times. V and J are TRBV3-1 and TRBJ2-7; a weak D match, TRBD2 (6 bases). The CDR3 covers 15 residues. Germline V CDR1 and CDR2: LGHDT, YNNKEL (reference sequence). V was clipped by 4 bases and J by 0 bases, with 13 bases between them. The DNA of the CDR3 is TGTGCCAGCAGCCCGGGACTCCTAAGCTCCTACGAGCAGTACTTC. This translates into CASSPGLLSSYEQYF.

This clonotype was recorded at least ten times. The chain uses TRBV7-6 and TRBJ2-3, with 13 bases aligning to TRBD2. Germline assignment: CDR1 SGHVS and CDR2 FNYEAQ. The CDR3 totals 18 residues. V shed 6 bases and J 0 bases; nucleotides not matched to a gene: 9. CDR3 region: CASRPGLAGSTSTDTQYF. DNA of the CDR3: TGTGCCAGCAGGCCGGGACTAGCGGGGAGTACTAGCACAGATACGCAGTATTTT. Drawing the rest from reference TRBV7-6 and TRBJ2-3, the complete variable domain is GAGVSQSPRYKVTKRGQDVALRCDPISGHVSLYWYRQALGQGPEFLTYFNYEAQQDKSGLPNDRFSAERPEGSISTLTIQRTEQRDSAMYRCASRPGLAGSTSTDTQYFGPGTRLTVL.

There are many counts of this clonotype. The chain is built from TRBV6-1 and TRBJ2-7; a weak D match, TRBD1 (6 bases). The ends were cut back, 7 bases at V and 0 bases at J, with 10 bases in the middle. The CDR3 spans 13 residues. Germline-derived CDR1 and CDR2 are MNHNS and SASEGT. The CDR3 nucleotides are TGTGCCAGCAAGCGGACAGACTCCTACGAGCAGTACTTC. This encodes CASKRTDSYEQYF.

This clonotype came up a few times. V usage is TRBV12-3 or TRBV12-4 and J usage is TRBJ2-2; no firm D call. This CDR3 spans 16 amino acids. The ends were cut back, 10 bases at V and 4 bases at J, with 22 bases in the middle. CDR3 sequence (DNA): TGTGCCATACGGGCACGGAATAAAATGGCCACCGGGGAGCTGTTTTTT. Its protein product is CAIRARNKMATGELFF.

V and J are TRBV5-1 and TRBJ2-6; TRBD1 aligns across 7 bases. The CDR3 extends over 18 amino acids. Germline CDR1 is SGHRS and CDR2 is YFSETQ. The junction had 10 bases not matched to a gene; V was cut back by 0 bases and J by 4 bases. The CDR3 here is CASSLALLQGPGANVLTF. The CDR3 nucleotides are TGCGCCAGCAGCTTGGCCCTTTTACAGGGGCCCGGGGCCAACGTCCTGACTTTC.

In nucleotides, the CDR3 is TGTGCCAGCAGTCCAGGGCGTCAAGGAGATACGCAGTATTTT. Residues: CASSPGRQGDTQYF. This chain uses TRBV6-1 with TRBJ2-3, with D perhaps TRBD1 (5 bases). The CDR3 extends over 14 amino acids. CDR1 and CDR2 from the germline V gene are MNHNS and SASEGT. The germline V and J ends were trimmed by 5 bases and 5 bases, with 14 bases remaining between them.

This clonotype was seen many times. This chain uses TRBV20-1 with TRBJ2-5; maybe TRBD2 (5 bases). The length of the CDR3 is 13 residues. Germline CDR1 and CDR2: DFQATT and SNEGSKA (reference sequence). Trimming took off 1 base at V and 1 base at J, with 7 bases between the two ends. The CDR3 DNA sequence: TGCAGTGCTAGAGGAGGGTTCCAAGAGACCCAGTACTTC. It yields the protein CSARGGFQETQYF.

The table lists this clonotype with many counts. The CDR3 region has the DNA TGTGCCTGGATTCGGGCCTCCCGTGGCACCGGGGAGCTGTTTTTT. Protein sequence: CAWIRASRGTGELFF. The V gene is TRBV30, the J gene TRBJ2-2; D ambiguous. Trimming took 4 bases from V and 4 from J, leaving 16 bases between them. The CDR3 is 15 amino acids. From germline, CDR1 is GTSNPN and CDR2 SVGIG (reference sequence).

This clonotype was recorded many times. The CDR3: CASSQDDAVRNIQYF. CDR3 in DNA: TGTGCCAGCAGCCAAGATGACGCGGTGAGAAACATTCAGTACTTC. J is TRBJ2-4 and V is TRBV3-1; D gene ambiguous. Germline CDR1 is LGHDT and CDR2 is YNNKEL (reference sequence). Trimming took off 0 bases at V and 6 bases at J, with 12 bases between the two ends. CDR3 length equals 15 residues.

This clonotype was observed at least ten times. V is TRBV19 and J is TRBJ2-1, with 12 nucleotides matching TRBD2. This CDR3 comprises 15 residues. V shed 6 bases and J 2 bases; nucleotides not matched to a gene: 2. Germline V gene data show CDR1 as LNHDA and CDR2 as SQIVND (reference sequence). The DNA of the CDR3 is TGTGCCAGTAGCCTAGCGGGGGGGCCCTACAATGAGCAGTTCTTC. Translating gives CASSLAGGPYNEQFF.

This clonotype was seen repeatedly, ten times or more. V is TRBV2 and J is TRBJ2-6, with 10 positions matching TRBD1. Germline CDR1 is SNHLY and CDR2 is FYNNEI. The CDR3 extends over 16 amino acids. Trimming took 6 bases from V and 1 from J; bases not matched to a gene: 3. DNA for the CDR3: TGTGCCAGCAGGGCGGACAGGGGGTCTGGGGCCAACGTCCTGACTTTC. Translating it yields CASRADRGSGANVLTF.

This clonotype appeared a few times. The chain joins TRBV28 to TRBJ1-2; D not resolved. This CDR3 has 11 residues. CDR1 MDHEN and CDR2 SYDVKM come from the germline V gene. The V gene lost 3 bases and the J gene lost 4 bases, with 3 bases spanning the gap. CDR3 sequence: CASSFRYGYTF. CDR3 DNA sequence: TGTGCCAGCAGTTTTCGCTATGGCTACACCTTC.

This clonotype was detected many times. The J gene is TRBJ2-7, the V gene TRBV3-2; whether TRBD2, the table's D call, matches the DNA was not checked. TRBV3-2 is listed as a pseudogene. This CDR3 has 14 amino acids. The CDR3 DNA reads as TGTGCCAGCAGCCAAGAAGGAGGGATCGGGGAGCAGTACTTC. It codes for CASSQEGGIGEQYF.

The chain links TRBV4-2 to TRBJ2-7; D gene uncertain. The CDR3 sequence is 14 residues long. In germline, CDR1 is LGHNA, CDR2 YNFKEQ. V was shortened by 0 bases and J by 1 base, with 7 bases between the two germline ends. Here the CDR3 reads CASSQDRFSYEQYF. The CDR3 DNA follows: TGTGCCAGCAGCCAAGACAGATTTTCCTACGAGCAGTACTTC.